The 24 T cell receptor beta chains below were found in one sample sequenced in a study of blood T cell repertoires in COVID-19. Method: immunoSEQ multiplex PCR; TCRdb's copy keeps in-frame clones and lacks some. The table has around 200,000 clones, around 90% seen once. The sequencing input was peripheral blood. These receptors were collected from a woman aged 18-29 years who had recovered from COVID-19.

This rearrangement joins TRBV19 to TRBJ2-1, with a tentative D call TRBD2 (7 bases). The CDR3 contains 16 residues. Germline CDR1 and CDR2: LNHDA and SQIVND (reference sequence). Trimming removed 3 bases at V and 4 bases at J, with 16 bases between. CDR3 coding DNA: TGTGCCAGTAGTATTGTGAGGGGGGGACTATACAATGAGCAGTTCTTC. It translates to CASSIVRGGLYNEQFF.

This chain joins TRBV7-9 and TRBJ1-1, with a possible D match to TRBD1 (5 bases). This CDR3 spans 14 amino acids. Germline CDR1 reads SEHNR; CDR2 reads FQNEAQ (reference sequence). Trimming took 7 bases from V and 5 from J, leaving 17 bases between them. Written as DNA, the CDR3 is TGTGCCAGCACCCAAAGGCCCCCAGGGACTGAAGCTTTCTTT. This sequence encodes CASTQRPPGTEAFF.

The chain combines TRBV7-3 with TRBJ2-1; TRBD2 matches at 7 bases. This CDR3 has 16 residues. V was clipped by 2 bases and J by 7 bases; unmatched bases: 11. Germline assignment: CDR1 SGHTA and CDR2 FQGTGA. CDR3 coding DNA: TGTGCCAGCAGCTTATCGGCTAGCGGAGGGGTTAATGAGCAGTTCTTC. Translation gives CASSLSASGGVNEQFF.

The chain is built from TRBV6-6 and TRBJ2-7; 10 nucleotides match TRBD1. J was trimmed by 4 bases and V by 5 bases; bases with no gene match: 8. The CDR3 is made up of 15 amino acids. Germline CDR1 MNHNY, CDR2 SVGAGI (reference sequence). The CDR3 loop reads CASSQPGQGYYEQYF. CDR3 bases: TGTGCCAGCAGTCAACCGGGACAGGGGTATTACGAGCAGTACTTC.

In its sample, this clone was seen a few times. In nucleotides, the CDR3 is TGTGCCAGCAGTTACCCTCCGGGGGGCGCGGACGAGCAGTACTTC. This translates into CASSYPPGGADEQYF. The rearrangement uses TRBV6-2 or TRBV6-3 and TRBJ2-7; tentatively, D is TRBD2 (7 bases). The CDR3 consists of 15 residues. Trimming took 2 bases from V and 5 from J, leaving 16 bases between them. Germline CDR1 and CDR2: MNHEY and SVGEGT.

V usage is TRBV7-2 and J usage is TRBJ2-1; 7 bases agree with TRBD1. From germline, CDR1 is SGHTA and CDR2 FQGNSA. CDR3 size: 12 residues. Unmatched junction bases numbered 2, after V lost 5 bases and J lost 7 bases. CDR3 sequence (DNA): TGTGCCAGCAGCCGCAGGGGGAATGAGCAGTTCTTC. It yields the protein CASSRRGNEQFF.

V gene TRBV2 combines with J gene TRBJ1-5, with no clear D. V lost 6 bases to trimming and J lost 0 bases, with 18 bases between them. Germline CDR1 and CDR2: SNHLY and FYNNEI. The CDR3 totals 17 residues. This CDR3 is CASSPRPSQYSNQPQHF. Here the CDR3 DNA reads TGTGCCAGCAGCCCAAGACCTAGCCAATATAGCAATCAGCCCCAGCATTTT. The variable domain in full, completed from reference TRBV2 and TRBJ1-5, reads EPEVTQTPSHQVTQMGQEVILRCVPISNHLYFYWYRQILGQKVEFLVSFYNNEISEKSEIFDDQFSVERPDGSNFTLKIRSTKLEDSAMYFCASSPRPSQYSNQPQHFGDGTRLSIL.

The chain uses TRBV5-6 and TRBJ1-2; no clear D gene. The V gene lost 1 base and the J gene lost 4 bases, with 11 bases spanning the gap. Germline lookup yields CDR1 SGHDT and CDR2 YYEEEE. CDR3 length equals 14 residues. CDR3 loop: CASSLFPGAYGYTF. The CDR3 bases are TGTGCCAGCAGCTTGTTTCCCGGAGCCTATGGCTACACCTTC.

The chain carries TRBV5-1 and TRBJ1-2; 7 bases fit TRBD1. V lost 0 bases to trimming and J lost 2 bases; unmatched junction nucleotides: 4. The CDR3 is 15 residues long. From germline, CDR1 is SGHRS and CDR2 YFSETQ. The CDR3 is CASSLGPGQNYGYTF. In nucleotides, the CDR3 is TGCGCCAGCAGCTTGGGGCCGGGACAGAACTATGGCTACACCTTC.

The chain couples TRBV18 to TRBJ1-1, with a weak D call TRBD1 (5 bases). The CDR3 loop spans 15 amino acids. V gave up 3 bases and J gave up 5 bases, with 16 bases separating them. Germline loops: CDR1 KGHSH, CDR2 LQKENI. This CDR3 reads CASSPQQVGETEAFF. DNA for the CDR3: TGTGCCAGCTCACCGCAACAGGTCGGTGAAACTGAAGCTTTCTTT.

The genes are TRBV5-6 and TRBJ1-2; D remains unclear. V lost 4 bases to trimming and J lost 2 bases, with 9 bases between them. Per germline, CDR1 SGHDT and CDR2 YYEEEE. CDR3 size: 13 residues. The CDR3 DNA reads as TGTGCCAGCAGCGGCACGGAGAACTATGGCTACACCTTC. Translated: CASSGTENYGYTF.

This clone was counted between two and nine times. The gene calls are TRBV7-9 and TRBJ2-3; weak D call: TRBD1 (5 bases). Germline CDR1 is SEHNR and CDR2 is FQNEAQ (reference sequence). The CDR3 extends over 15 amino acids. The germline V and J ends were trimmed by 5 bases and 0 bases, with 12 bases remaining between them. CDR3 DNA sequence: TGTGCCAGCAGCCAGGGCCGATCTAGCACAGATACGCAGTATTTT. It yields the protein CASSQGRSSTDTQYF.

This chain uses TRBV5-1 with TRBJ1-2, with D hard to call. The CDR3 spans 15 residues. V dropped 4 bases and J dropped 1 base, with 14 bases sitting between them. Per germline, CDR1 SGHRS and CDR2 YFSETQ. CDR3 amino acids: CASSVKQRGNYGYTF. The CDR3 DNA reads TGCGCCAGCAGCGTAAAACAGCGGGGTAACTATGGCTACACCTTC.

The genes are TRBV9 and TRBJ2-3; D is possibly TRBD2 (7 bases). Per the germline V gene, CDR1 is SGDLS and CDR2 is YYNGEE. CDR3 length: 14 residues. The V gene lost 0 bases and the J gene lost 5 bases, with 10 bases spanning the gap. Here the CDR3 DNA reads TGTGCCAGCAGCGTAGGGGAGGGGGTAGATACGCAGTATTTT. Its translation: CASSVGEGVDTQYF.

The chain is built from TRBV11-2 and TRBJ2-2; 8 positions agree with TRBD1. Germline lookup yields CDR1 SGHAT and CDR2 FQNNGV. This CDR3 is 15 amino acids long. V shed 1 base and J 6 bases; nucleotides not matched to a gene: 4. The CDR3 DNA is TGTGCCAGCAGCTTAGCCCCAGGGGGCCCCGGGGAGCTGTTTTTT. It is translated as CASSLAPGGPGELFF. Together with reference TRBV11-2 and TRBJ2-2, the CDR3 gives the full variable domain: EAGVAQSPRYKIIEKRQSVAFWCNPISGHATLYWYQQILGQGPKLLIQFQNNGVVDDSQLPKDRFSAERLKGVDSTLKIQPAKLEDSAVYLCASSLAPGGPGELFFGEGSRLTVL.

This chain joins TRBV6-2 or TRBV6-3 and TRBJ2-1; 10 nucleotides match TRBD2. CDR1 and CDR2 from the germline V gene are MNHEY and SVGEGT. CDR3 length equals 18 residues. Germline trimming cut 2 bases from V and 5 bases from J; bases unmatched to any gene: 12. CDR3 in amino acids: CASSYGWASGSKNNEQFF. As DNA, the CDR3 is TGTGCCAGCAGTTACGGATGGGCTAGCGGGAGTAAAAACAATGAGCAGTTCTTC.

The genes are TRBV5-5 and TRBJ1-1; 7 nucleotides agree with TRBD1. The germline gives CDR1 SGHKS, CDR2 YYEKEE (reference sequence). Unmatched junction bases numbered 2, after V lost 3 bases and J lost 0 bases. This CDR3 spans 14 amino acids. The CDR3 nucleotides read TGTGCCAGCAGCTGGGGACAGATGAACACTGAAGCTTTCTTT. Its translation is CASSWGQMNTEAFF.

The chain couples TRBV10-2 to TRBJ2-2; 12 bases line up with TRBD2. Trimming cost V 11 bases and J 4 bases; bases outside gene matches: 11. Germline assignment: CDR1 WSHSY and CDR2 SAAADI. The CDR3 is 16 residues long. The CDR3 here is CAVAERLAGVTGELFF. CDR3 nucleotide sequence: TGCGCCGTCGCGGAGCGACTAGCGGGAGTCACCGGGGAGCTGTTTTTT.

V and J are TRBV18 and TRBJ2-1; 13 bases match TRBD2. V was clipped by 4 bases and J by 10 bases; unmatched bases: 7. The germline gives CDR1 KGHSH, CDR2 LQKENI. The CDR3 is 15 residues long. The CDR3 loop is CASSLRTSGSNEQFF. In nucleotides, the CDR3 is TGTGCCAGCTCACTCCGGACTAGCGGGAGTAACGAGCAGTTCTTC. The whole variable domain, remainder taken from reference TRBV18 and TRBJ2-1, is NAGVMQNPRHLVRRRGQEARLRCSPMKGHSHVYWYRQLPEEGLKFMVYLQKENIIDESGMPKERFSAEFPKEGPSILRIQQVVRGDSAAYFCASSLRTSGSNEQFFGPGTRLTVL.

The rearrangement uses TRBV7-2 and TRBJ2-1, with 7 bases identical to TRBD1. Trimming at V came to 5 bases and at J to 4 bases, leaving 8 bases not matched to a gene. The CDR3 has 15 amino acids. Germline V gene lookup returns CDR1 SGHTA and CDR2 FQGNSA. CDR3 region: CASSPAGTAYNEQFF. As DNA, the CDR3 is TGTGCCAGCAGCCCGGCCGGGACAGCATACAATGAGCAGTTCTTC.

J is TRBJ1-6 and V is TRBV4-1; TRBD1 matches 10 bases. The CDR3 spans 15 residues. Germline V gene data show CDR1 as MGHRA and CDR2 as YSYEKL. Germline trimming cut 4 bases from V and 8 bases from J; bases unmatched to any gene: 5. The CDR3 loop reads CASSRTGTGDSPLHF. For the CDR3, the DNA is TGCGCCAGCAGCCGAACCGGGACAGGGGATTCACCCCTCCACTTT.

This chain links TRBV2 with TRBJ1-5; 8 positions agree with TRBD1. The germline CDR1 and CDR2 sequences are SNHLY and FYNNEI. This CDR3 has 15 amino acids. The V and J ends lost 3 bases and 0 bases, in that order; junction bases with no gene match: 1. The chain's CDR3 is CASSEDRDSNQPQHF. The DNA for the CDR3 is TGTGCCAGCAGTGAGGACAGGGATAGCAATCAGCCCCAGCATTTT.

The chain combines TRBV6-2 or TRBV6-3 with TRBJ2-7; 10 positions agree with TRBD1. Per germline, CDR1 MNHEY and CDR2 SVGEGT. Trimming took 5 bases from V and 3 from J; bases not matched to a gene: 7. The CDR3 is 15 amino acids. This CDR3 is CASSTIRTGGYEQYF. The CDR3 DNA follows: TGTGCCAGCAGTACGATTAGGACAGGGGGCTACGAGCAGTACTTC.

This rearrangement joins TRBV7-5 to TRBJ2-5; the DNA was not compared with TRBD1, the D call given in the table. TRBV7-5 is classified as a pseudogene. There are 14 residues in the CDR3. This chain's CDR3 is CARSLTGFRETQYF. The CDR3 DNA is TGTGCCAGAAGCTTAACAGGGTTTCGCGAGACCCAGTACTTC.